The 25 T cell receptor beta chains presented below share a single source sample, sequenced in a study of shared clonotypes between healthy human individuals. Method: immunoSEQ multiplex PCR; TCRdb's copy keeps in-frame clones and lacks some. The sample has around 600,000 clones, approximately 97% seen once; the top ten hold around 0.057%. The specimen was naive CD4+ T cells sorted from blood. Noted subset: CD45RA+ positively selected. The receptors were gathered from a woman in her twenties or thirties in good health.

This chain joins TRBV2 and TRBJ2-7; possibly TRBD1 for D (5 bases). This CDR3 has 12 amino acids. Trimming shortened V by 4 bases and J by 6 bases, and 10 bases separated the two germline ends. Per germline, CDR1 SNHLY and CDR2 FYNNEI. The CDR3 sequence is CASSGQGGEQYF. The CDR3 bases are TGTGCCAGCAGTGGGCAGGGCGGCGAGCAGTACTTC.

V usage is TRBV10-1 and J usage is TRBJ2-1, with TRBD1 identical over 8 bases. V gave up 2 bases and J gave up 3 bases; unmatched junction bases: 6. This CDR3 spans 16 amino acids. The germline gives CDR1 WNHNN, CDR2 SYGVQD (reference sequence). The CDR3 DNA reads TGCGCCAGCAGTGAGGGAGCAGGGGGCTTCTACAATGAGCAGTTCTTC. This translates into CASSEGAGGFYNEQFF.

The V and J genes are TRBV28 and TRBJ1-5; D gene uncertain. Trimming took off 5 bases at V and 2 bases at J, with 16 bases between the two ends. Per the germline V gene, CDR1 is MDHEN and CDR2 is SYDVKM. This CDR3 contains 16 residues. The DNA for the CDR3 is TGTGCCAGCAGTCCCGCCATCAGGTTTGGCAATCAGCCCCAGCATTTT. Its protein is CASSPAIRFGNQPQHF.

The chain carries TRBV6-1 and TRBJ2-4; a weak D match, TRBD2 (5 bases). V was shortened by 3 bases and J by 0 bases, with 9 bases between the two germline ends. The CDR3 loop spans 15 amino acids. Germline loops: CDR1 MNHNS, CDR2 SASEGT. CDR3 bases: TGTGCCAGCAGTGAGGCGGGCAGAGCCAAAAACATTCAGTACTTC. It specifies CASSEAGRAKNIQYF.

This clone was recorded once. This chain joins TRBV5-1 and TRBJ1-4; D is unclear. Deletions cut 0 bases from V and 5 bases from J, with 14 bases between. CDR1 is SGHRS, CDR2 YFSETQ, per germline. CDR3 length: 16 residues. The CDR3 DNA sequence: TGCGCCAGCAGCTTGGGTAACGGCCGGGAAAATGAAAAACTGTTTTTT. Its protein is CASSLGNGRENEKLFF.

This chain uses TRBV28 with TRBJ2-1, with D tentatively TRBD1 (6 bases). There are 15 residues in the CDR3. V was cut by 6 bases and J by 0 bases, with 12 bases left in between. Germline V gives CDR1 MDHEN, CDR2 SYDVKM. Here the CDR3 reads CASRQQGSSYNEQFF. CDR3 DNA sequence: TGTGCCAGCAGGCAACAGGGCAGCTCCTACAATGAGCAGTTCTTC.

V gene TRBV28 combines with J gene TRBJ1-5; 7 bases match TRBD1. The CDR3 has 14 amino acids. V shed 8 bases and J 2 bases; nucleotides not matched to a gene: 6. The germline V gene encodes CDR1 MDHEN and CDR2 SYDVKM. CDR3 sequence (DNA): TGTGCCAGCGAAGAGGGGGCGGGCAATCAGCCCCAGCATTTT. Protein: CASEEGAGNQPQHF.

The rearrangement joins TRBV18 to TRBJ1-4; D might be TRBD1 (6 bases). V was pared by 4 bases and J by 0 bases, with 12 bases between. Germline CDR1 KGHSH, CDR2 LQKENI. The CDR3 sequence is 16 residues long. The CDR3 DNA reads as TGTGCCAGCTCACTAGCTGGGGGCGCAACTAATGAAAAACTGTTTTTT. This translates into CASSLAGGATNEKLFF. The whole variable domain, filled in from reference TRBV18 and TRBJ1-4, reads NAGVMQNPRHLVRRRGQEARLRCSPMKGHSHVYWYRQLPEEGLKFMVYLQKENIIDESGMPKERFSAEFPKEGPSILRIQQVVRGDSAAYFCASSLAGGATNEKLFFGSGTQLSVL.

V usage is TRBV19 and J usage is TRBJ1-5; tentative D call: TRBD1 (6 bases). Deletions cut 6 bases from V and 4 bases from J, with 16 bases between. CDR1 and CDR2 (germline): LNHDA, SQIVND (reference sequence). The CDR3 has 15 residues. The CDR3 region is CASSLQGYDNQPQHF. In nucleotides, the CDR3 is TGTGCCAGTAGCCTACAGGGCTACGATAATCAGCCCCAGCATTTT.

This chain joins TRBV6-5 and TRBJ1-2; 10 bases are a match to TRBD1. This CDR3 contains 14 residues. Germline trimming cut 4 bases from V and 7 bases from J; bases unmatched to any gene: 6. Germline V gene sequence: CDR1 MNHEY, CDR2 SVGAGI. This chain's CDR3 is CASSSSGTGVGYTF. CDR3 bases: TGTGCCAGCAGTTCTTCCGGGACAGGGGTTGGCTACACCTTC.

CDR3 sequence: CASTRQLGETQYF. The CDR3 coding sequence is TGTGCCAGCACCAGACAGTTAGGGGAGACCCAGTACTTC. The chain uses TRBV28 and TRBJ2-5, with D possibly TRBD1 on 5 matching bases. The CDR3 is 13 amino acids. CDR1 and CDR2 (germline): MDHEN, SYDVKM. V was cut by 7 bases and J by 5 bases, with 14 bases left in between.

DNA for the CDR3: TGTGCCAGCAGCTTAAGGGAGGCGGGGAGCTCTGGAAACACCATATATTTT. This codes for CASSLREAGSSGNTIYF. This sequence joins TRBV7-9 and TRBJ1-3; D unresolved. The germline gives CDR1 SEHNR, CDR2 FQNEAQ (reference sequence). The CDR3 is 17 residues long. V dropped 2 bases and J dropped 0 bases, with 14 bases sitting between them.

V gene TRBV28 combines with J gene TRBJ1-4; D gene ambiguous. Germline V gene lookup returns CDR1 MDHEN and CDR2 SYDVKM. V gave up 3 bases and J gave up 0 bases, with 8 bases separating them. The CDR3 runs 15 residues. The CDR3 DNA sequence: TGTGCCAGCAGTTTGGGAACCGCAACTAATGAAAAACTGTTTTTT. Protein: CASSLGTATNEKLFF. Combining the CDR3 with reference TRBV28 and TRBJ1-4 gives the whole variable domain DVKVTQSSRYLVKRTGEKVFLECVQDMDHENMFWYRQDPGLGLRLIYFSYDVKMKEKGDIPEGYSVSREKKERFSLILESASTNQTSMYLCASSLGTATNEKLFFGSGTQLSVL.

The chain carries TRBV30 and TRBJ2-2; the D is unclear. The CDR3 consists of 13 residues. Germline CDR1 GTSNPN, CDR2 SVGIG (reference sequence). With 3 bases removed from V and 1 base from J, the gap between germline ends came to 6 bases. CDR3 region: CAWRRGNTGELFF. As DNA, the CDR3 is TGTGCCTGGAGACGCGGGAACACCGGGGAGCTGTTTTTT.

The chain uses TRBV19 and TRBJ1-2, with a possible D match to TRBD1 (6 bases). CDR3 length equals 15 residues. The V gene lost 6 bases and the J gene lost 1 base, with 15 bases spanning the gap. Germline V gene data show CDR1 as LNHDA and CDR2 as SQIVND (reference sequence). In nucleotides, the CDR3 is TGTGCCAGTAGCCTGGACAGTTTCCTTAACTATGGCTACACCTTC. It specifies CASSLDSFLNYGYTF. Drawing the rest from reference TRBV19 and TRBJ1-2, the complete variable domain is DGGITQSPKYLFRKEGQNVTLSCEQNLNHDAMYWYRQDPGQGLRLIYYSQIVNDFQKGDIAEGYSVSREKKESFPLTVTSAQKNPTAFYLCASSLDSFLNYGYTFGSGTRLTVV.

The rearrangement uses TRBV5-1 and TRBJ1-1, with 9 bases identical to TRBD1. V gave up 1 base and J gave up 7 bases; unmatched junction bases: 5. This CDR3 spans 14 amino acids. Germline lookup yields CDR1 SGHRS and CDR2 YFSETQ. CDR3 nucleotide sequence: TGCGCCAGCAGCTTGAACGGACAGGGGAATGAAGCTTTCTTT. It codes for CASSLNGQGNEAFF.

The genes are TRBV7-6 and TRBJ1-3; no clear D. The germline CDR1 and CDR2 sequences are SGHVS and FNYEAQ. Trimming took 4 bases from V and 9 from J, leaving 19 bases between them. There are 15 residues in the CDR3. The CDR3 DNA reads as TGTGCCAGCAGCTATTGTCGTGGAGACAAAAGCACCATATATTTT. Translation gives CASSYCRGDKSTIYF.

In DNA, the CDR3 is TGTGCCAGCAGCTCCCGGACAGGAGGAAACTATGGCTACACCTTC. Amino acid sequence: CASSSRTGGNYGYTF. This sequence joins TRBV7-2 and TRBJ1-2, with TRBD1 matching 7 bases. This CDR3 is 15 amino acids long. V lost 4 bases and J lost 2; bases outside the gene matches: 7. Germline V lookup: CDR1 SGHTA, CDR2 FQGNSA.

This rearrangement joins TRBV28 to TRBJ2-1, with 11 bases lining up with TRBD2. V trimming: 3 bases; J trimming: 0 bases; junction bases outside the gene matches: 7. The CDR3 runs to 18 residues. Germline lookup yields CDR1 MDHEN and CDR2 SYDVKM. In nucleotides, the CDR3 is TGTGCCAGCAGTTTTGGTAGGACTAGCGGGTACTCCTACAATGAGCAGTTCTTC. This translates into CASSFGRTSGYSYNEQFF.

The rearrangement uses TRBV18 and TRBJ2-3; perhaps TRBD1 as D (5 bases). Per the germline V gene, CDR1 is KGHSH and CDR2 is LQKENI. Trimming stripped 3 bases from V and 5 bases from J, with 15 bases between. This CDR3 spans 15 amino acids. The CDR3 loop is CASSPVGHGIDTQYF. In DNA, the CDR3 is TGTGCCAGCTCACCCGTCGGACACGGTATAGATACGCAGTATTTT.

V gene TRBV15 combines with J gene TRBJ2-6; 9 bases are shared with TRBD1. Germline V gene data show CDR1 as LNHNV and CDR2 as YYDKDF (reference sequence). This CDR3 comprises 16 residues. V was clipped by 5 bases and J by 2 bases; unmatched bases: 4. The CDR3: CATSGTGPTGANVLTF. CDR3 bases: TGTGCCACCAGCGGGACAGGGCCCACTGGGGCCAACGTCCTGACTTTC.

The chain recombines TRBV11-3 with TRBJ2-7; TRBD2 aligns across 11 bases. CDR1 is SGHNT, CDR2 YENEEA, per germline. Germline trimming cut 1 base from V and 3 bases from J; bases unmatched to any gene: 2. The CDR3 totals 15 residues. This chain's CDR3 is CASSLGGTSGYEQYF. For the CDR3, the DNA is TGTGCCAGCAGCTTAGGGGGGACTAGCGGCTACGAGCAGTACTTC.

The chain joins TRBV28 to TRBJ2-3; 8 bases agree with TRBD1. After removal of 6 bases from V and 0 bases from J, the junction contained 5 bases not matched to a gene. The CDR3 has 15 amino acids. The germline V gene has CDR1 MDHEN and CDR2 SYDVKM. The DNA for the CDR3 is TGTGCCAGCAGGCCCAGGGGGCTTAGCACAGATACGCAGTATTTT. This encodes CASRPRGLSTDTQYF.

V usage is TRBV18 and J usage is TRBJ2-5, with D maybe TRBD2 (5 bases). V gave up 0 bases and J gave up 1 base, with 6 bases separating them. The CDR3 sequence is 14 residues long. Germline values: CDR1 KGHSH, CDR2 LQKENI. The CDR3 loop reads CASSPPTIQETQYF. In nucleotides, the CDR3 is TGTGCCAGCTCACCACCGACTATCCAAGAGACCCAGTACTTC.

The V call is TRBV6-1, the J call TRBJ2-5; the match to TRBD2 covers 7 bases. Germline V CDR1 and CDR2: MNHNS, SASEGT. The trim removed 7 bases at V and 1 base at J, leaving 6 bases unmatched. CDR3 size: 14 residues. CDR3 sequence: CASKRDETQETQYF. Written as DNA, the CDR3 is TGTGCCAGCAAGCGGGACGAGACCCAAGAGACCCAGTACTTC.